The 27 T cell receptor beta chains below come from one sample, sequenced in a study of blood T cell repertoires in COVID-19. This table comes from immunoSEQ multiplex PCR, and its TCRdb copy is limited to in-frame clones, with some not included. The sample contains 490,000 or so clones, 70% to 90% of which appear only once. The sample comprised PBMCs or T cells enriched from blood (not recorded which). The source of these receptors is an older woman who had recovered from COVID-19.

This clone occurred once. The J gene is TRBJ1-1, the V gene TRBV7-9; D unclear. The CDR3 has 14 residues. CDR1 is SEHNR, CDR2 FQNEAQ, per germline (reference sequence). Between the trimmed V and J ends, which lost 5 bases and 2 bases, there was a span of 12 bases. The CDR3 DNA reads as TGTGCCAGCAGCCGCATAAGCGGTAACACTGAAGCTTTCTTT. It codes for CASSRISGNTEAFF.

V is TRBV10-3 and J is TRBJ2-5; D is unresolved. Germline-derived CDR1 and CDR2 are ENHRY and SYGVKD. Trimming pared 9 bases from V and 0 bases from J, leaving 8 bases between. There are 12 residues in the CDR3. CDR3 amino acids: CAIGLYQETQYF. The DNA for the CDR3 is TGTGCCATTGGGCTGTACCAAGAGACCCAGTACTTC.

The DNA of the CDR3 is TGCGCCAGCAGCTTACTGGGGGCACTTATGAACACTGAAGCTTTCTTT. Protein product: CASSLLGALMNTEAFF. The chain links TRBV5-1 to TRBJ1-1; D perhaps matches TRBD1 (6 bases). The CDR3 contains 16 residues. V was trimmed by 2 bases and J by 0 bases, leaving 14 bases between them. Germline assignment: CDR1 SGHRS and CDR2 YFSETQ.

V usage is TRBV15 and J usage is TRBJ1-2, with 9 bases matching TRBD1. This CDR3 has 15 amino acids. V lost 0 bases, J lost 5 bases, and 4 bases stayed unmatched. Per the germline V gene, CDR1 is LNHNV and CDR2 is YYDKDF (reference sequence). The CDR3 spells CATSRDRGTGYGYTF. Written as DNA, the CDR3 is TGTGCCACCAGCAGAGATCGAGGGACAGGGTATGGCTACACCTTC.

The chain recombines TRBV6-5 with TRBJ1-2, with TRBD1 as a possible D gene (5 bases). This CDR3 is 15 amino acids long. CDR1 is MNHEY, CDR2 SVGAGI, per germline. Trimming pared 5 bases from V and 2 bases from J, leaving 15 bases between. The CDR3 reads CASSPPGGGNYGYTF. The DNA for the CDR3 is TGTGCCAGCAGTCCCCCGGGTGGGGGGAACTATGGCTACACCTTC.

V and J are TRBV7-2 and TRBJ2-1, with D possibly matching TRBD1 (5 bases). The CDR3 is made up of 17 amino acids. V lost 5 bases and J lost 4, with 21 bases in between. The germline gives CDR1 SGHTA, CDR2 FQGNSA. The CDR3 bases are TGTGCCAGCAGCGCCAAGGGGATCCGGCTCGGATACAATGAGCAGTTCTTC. This gives the protein CASSAKGIRLGYNEQFF.

The rearrangement uses TRBV30 and TRBJ1-1; TRBD1 matches 7 bases. Germline trimming cut 3 bases from V and 1 base from J; bases unmatched to any gene: 5. CDR1 is GTSNPN and CDR2 is SVGIG in the germline V gene (reference sequence). This CDR3 region has 14 residues. Here the CDR3 DNA reads TGTGCCTGGAGGGAGACAGGGAGGAACACTGAAGCTTTCTTT. Translating it yields CAWRETGRNTEAFF. Based on the CDR3 plus reference TRBV30 and TRBJ1-1, the full variable domain is SQTIHQWPATLVQPVGSPLSLECTVEGTSNPNLYWYRQAAGRGLQLLFYSVGIGQISSEVPQNLSASRPQDRQFILSSKKLLLSDSGFYLCAWRETGRNTEAFFGQGTRLTVV.

The V call is TRBV5-1, the J call TRBJ2-5, with D tentatively TRBD1 (6 bases). The CDR3 loop spans 13 amino acids. V lost 3 bases, J lost 4 bases, and 10 bases lay in between. The germline CDR1 and CDR2 sequences are SGHRS and YFSETQ. The CDR3 loop is CASSSQGVETQYF. CDR3 sequence (DNA): TGCGCCAGCAGCTCACAGGGAGTAGAGACCCAGTACTTC.

The J gene is TRBJ1-2, the V gene TRBV27, with 9 bases fitting TRBD1. Germline V gene data show CDR1 as MNHEY and CDR2 as SMNVEV (reference sequence). The CDR3 is made up of 15 amino acids. J gave up 4 bases and V 8 bases, and 11 bases lay outside the gene matches. The CDR3 nucleotides are TGTGCCAGCTCCCCCGGGGACAGGGTGGGCTATGGCTACACCTTC. Protein: CASSPGDRVGYGYTF.

V usage is TRBV5-8 and J usage is TRBJ1-4; D is uncertain. The germline CDR1 and CDR2 sequences are SGHTS and YDEGEE. Trimming took 0 bases from V and 1 from J, leaving 4 bases between them. This CDR3 contains 14 residues. The CDR3 nucleotides read TGTGCCAGCAGCTTGGGCAGAACTAATGAAAAACTGTTTTTT. Protein sequence: CASSLGRTNEKLFF.

The rearrangement links TRBV5-1 to TRBJ1-2; tentative D call: TRBD1 (6 bases). Germline lookup yields CDR1 SGHRS and CDR2 YFSETQ. V was trimmed by 2 bases and J by 2 bases, leaving 13 bases between them. The length of the CDR3 is 15 residues. The CDR3 DNA follows: TGCGCCAGCAGCTTCAGGGACACCCAGAACTATGGCTACACCTTC. The encoded protein is CASSFRDTQNYGYTF.

CDR3 sequence: CASSQDVQGAYNEQFF. The CDR3 nucleotides read TGCGCCAGCAGCCAAGATGTACAGGGGGCATACAATGAGCAGTTCTTC. The chain combines TRBV4-1 with TRBJ2-1, with 9 positions matching TRBD1. Germline values: CDR1 MGHRA, CDR2 YSYEKL. The junction had 4 bases not matched to a gene; V was cut back by 0 bases and J by 4 bases. The CDR3 is made up of 16 amino acids.

The chain is built from TRBV28 and TRBJ2-4; a weak D match, TRBD2 (7 bases). The CDR3 runs 15 residues. Germline CDR1 reads MDHEN; CDR2 reads SYDVKM. Deletions cut 3 bases from V and 3 bases from J, with 12 bases between. The CDR3 bases are TGTGCCAGCAGTTTGGGCGGGGGCGGCAAAAACATTCAGTACTTC. It is translated as CASSLGGGGKNIQYF.

The J gene is TRBJ2-2, the V gene TRBV2; no clear D gene. The germline gives CDR1 SNHLY, CDR2 FYNNEI. V lost 3 bases and J 3 bases, leaving 17 bases between the germline ends. This CDR3 has 17 amino acids. As DNA, the CDR3 is TGTGCCAGCAGTGAGATTGGGCAGTACCAGGACACCGGGGAGCTGTTTTTT. It specifies CASSEIGQYQDTGELFF.

The rearrangement uses TRBV6-4 and TRBJ1-6; the D is unclear. Germline CDR1 and CDR2: MRHNA and SNTAGT. V shed 4 bases and J shed 6 bases, with 7 bases lying between them. This CDR3 is built from 13 residues. The DNA of the CDR3 is TGTGCCAGCAGTGTGGAGGGTAATTCACCCCTCCACTTT. This gives the protein CASSVEGNSPLHF.

V gene TRBV27 combines with J gene TRBJ1-2; TRBD1 aligns across 12 bases. Germline assignment: CDR1 MNHEY and CDR2 SMNVEV (reference sequence). The J segment lost 4 bases and the V segment lost 4 bases, leaving 4 bases of the junction unmatched. The CDR3 contains 15 residues. The CDR3 coding sequence is TGTGCCAGCAGTTCCCCGGGACAGGGGGCCTATGGCTACACCTTC. This sequence encodes CASSSPGQGAYGYTF.

In DNA, the CDR3 is TGCAGCGGTAGGGACAGCCAAGAGACCCAGTACTTC. Protein: CSGRDSQETQYF. The chain carries TRBV29-1 and TRBJ2-5; TRBD1 matches at 7 bases. CDR1 and CDR2 from the germline V gene are SQVTM and ANQGSEA. V lost 7 bases to trimming and J lost 1 base; unmatched junction nucleotides: 3. This CDR3 is 12 amino acids long.

CDR3 residues: CASSWGQGGYGYTF. The CDR3, as DNA: TGTGCCAGCAGCTGGGGACAGGGAGGGTATGGCTACACCTTC. V is TRBV5-6 and J is TRBJ1-2; 9 nucleotides match TRBD1. This CDR3 comprises 14 residues. Germline V CDR1 and CDR2: SGHDT, YYEEEE. The J segment lost 5 bases and the V segment lost 3 bases, leaving 5 bases of the junction unmatched.

V usage is TRBV5-1 and J usage is TRBJ2-7, with 11 bases identical to TRBD2. CDR1 and CDR2 from the germline V gene are SGHRS and YFSETQ. Trimming took 0 bases from V and 3 from J; bases not matched to a gene: 5. The CDR3 contains 16 residues. DNA of the CDR3: TGCGCCAGCAGCTTGGGCGGGCTAGCGGGGGGCTACGAGCAGTACGTC. This gives the protein CASSLGGLAGGYEQYV.

The genes are TRBV11-2 and TRBJ2-7, with TRBD2 identical over 11 bases. The germline CDR1 and CDR2 sequences are SGHAT and FQNNGV. The CDR3 consists of 14 residues. V trimming: 5 bases; J trimming: 3 bases; junction bases outside the gene matches: 3. The DNA of the CDR3 is TGTGCCAGCAGCACCCTAGCGGGGGGCTACGAGCAGTACTTC. Protein: CASSTLAGGYEQYF.

This chain uses TRBV19 with TRBJ1-1; TRBD1 agrees at 9 bases. With V trimmed by 4 bases and J by 1 base, 7 bases remained unmatched. The CDR3 loop spans 16 amino acids. Germline assignment: CDR1 LNHDA and CDR2 SQIVND (reference sequence). The CDR3, as DNA: TGTGCCAGTAGTACCCAATACAGGGGGCCGAACACTGAAGCTTTCTTT. This codes for CASSTQYRGPNTEAFF.

The chain is built from TRBV6-6 and TRBJ1-5, with D maybe TRBD1 (5 bases). The CDR3 is 15 amino acids. Germline V gene sequence: CDR1 MNHNY, CDR2 SVGAGI (reference sequence). The V and J ends lost 5 bases and 4 bases respectively, with 15 bases between them. The chain's CDR3 is CASSAGPSENQPQHF. CDR3 coding DNA: TGTGCCAGCAGTGCGGGACCCTCAGAAAATCAGCCCCAGCATTTT.

V usage is TRBV29-1 and J usage is TRBJ2-3, with TRBD2 matching 7 bases. The CDR3 totals 16 residues. With 3 bases clipped from V and 0 bases from J, the junction kept 9 bases outside the gene matches. Germline V gene lookup returns CDR1 SQVTM and CDR2 ANQGSEA. CDR3 nucleotides: TGCAGCGTTGACCCGGCGGGGACTACTAGCACAGATACGCAGTATTTT. Translation gives CSVDPAGTTSTDTQYF.

The V and J genes are TRBV19 and TRBJ1-1, with a weak D call TRBD1 (5 bases). Germline CDR1 LNHDA, CDR2 SQIVND (reference sequence). This CDR3 region has 13 residues. V was cut by 6 bases and J by 1 base, with 9 bases left in between. This chain's CDR3 is CASSLQANTEAFF. The CDR3 DNA follows: TGTGCCAGTAGCCTACAGGCGAACACTGAAGCTTTCTTT. Full variable domain (rest looked up from reference TRBV19 and TRBJ1-1): DGGITQSPKYLFRKEGQNVTLSCEQNLNHDAMYWYRQDPGQGLRLIYYSQIVNDFQKGDIAEGYSVSREKKESFPLTVTSAQKNPTAFYLCASSLQANTEAFFGQGTRLTVV.

The DNA of the CDR3 is TGTGCCAGCAATCCGGGACAGGACTACGAGCAGTACTTC. Its translation: CASNPGQDYEQYF. The rearrangement uses TRBV6-5 and TRBJ2-7; TRBD1 aligns across 8 bases. Looked up from germline, CDR1 is MNHEY and CDR2 is SVGAGI. With 7 bases clipped from V and 3 bases from J, the junction kept 5 bases outside the gene matches. The CDR3 runs 13 residues.

V and J are TRBV7-2 and TRBJ1-2; TRBD1 might be the D (6 bases). Germline V gene sequence: CDR1 SGHTA, CDR2 FQGNSA. V lost 3 bases and J lost 5, with 16 bases in between. The CDR3 totals 15 residues. Here the CDR3 reads CASSFPAGGAYGYTF. CDR3 nucleotides: TGTGCCAGCAGCTTCCCGGCCGGGGGGGCTTATGGCTACACCTTC. The full variable domain, with the rest looked up from reference TRBV7-2 and TRBJ1-2, is GAGVSQSPSNKVTEKGKDVELRCDPISGHTALYWYRQSLGQGLEFLIYFQGNSAPDKSGLPSDRFSAERTGGSVSTLTIQRTQQEDSAVYLCASSFPAGGAYGYTFGSGTRLTVV.

The chain links TRBV7-9 to TRBJ1-6; 9 bases agree with TRBD1. CDR1 SEHNR and CDR2 FQNEAQ come from the germline V gene (reference sequence). Germline trimming cut 5 bases from V and 4 bases from J; bases unmatched to any gene: 6. This CDR3 has 16 residues. Written as DNA, the CDR3 is TGTGCCAGCAGCCCAATAGACAGGGGGTATAATTCACCCCTCCACTTT. Translating gives CASSPIDRGYNSPLHF.